This T cell receptor beta chain was observed in a study of identifying expanded T cells in peripheral blood. Whole-study findings and limits: Differentially abundant clones: about 1.1 between replicates, approximately 16 at 2 to 3 weeks, less than 25 at four.

The germline CDR1 and CDR2 sequences are MGHDK and SYGVNS. This CDR3 is built from 16 residues. The junction had 12 bases not matched to a gene; V was cut back by 5 bases and J by 5 bases. This clone was recorded at least ten times. The antigen is undetermined. The assay was immunoSEQ multiplex PCR, and TCRdb's table has in-frame clones only and misses some. The sample has roughly 100,000 clones, approximately 88% seen once; the top ten hold 14%. This clonotype originated in a person aged 18-70 years in good health. The J gene is TRBJ2-7, the V gene TRBV25-1; 10 nucleotides match TRBD1. The source material was blood. For the CDR3, the DNA is TGTGCCAGCAGTACGGAAGCCGGGACAGGGGTACACGAGCAGTACTTC. Translated: CASSTEAGTGVHEQYF.